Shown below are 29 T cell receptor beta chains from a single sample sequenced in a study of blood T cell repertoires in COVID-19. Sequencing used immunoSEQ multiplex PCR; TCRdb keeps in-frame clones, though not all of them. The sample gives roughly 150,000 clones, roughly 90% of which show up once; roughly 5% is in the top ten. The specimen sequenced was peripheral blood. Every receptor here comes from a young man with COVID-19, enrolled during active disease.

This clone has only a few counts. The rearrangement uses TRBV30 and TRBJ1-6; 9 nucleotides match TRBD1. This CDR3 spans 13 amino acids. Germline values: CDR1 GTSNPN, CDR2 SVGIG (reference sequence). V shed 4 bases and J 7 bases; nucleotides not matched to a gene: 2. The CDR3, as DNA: TGTGCCTGGACAGGGACAGGGAATTCACCCCTCCACTTT. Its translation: CAWTGTGNSPLHF. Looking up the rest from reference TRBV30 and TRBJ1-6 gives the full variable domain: SQTIHQWPATLVQPVGSPLSLECTVEGTSNPNLYWYRQAAGRGLQLLFYSVGIGQISSEVPQNLSASRPQDRQFILSSKKLLLSDSGFYLCAWTGTGNSPLHFGNGTRLTVT.

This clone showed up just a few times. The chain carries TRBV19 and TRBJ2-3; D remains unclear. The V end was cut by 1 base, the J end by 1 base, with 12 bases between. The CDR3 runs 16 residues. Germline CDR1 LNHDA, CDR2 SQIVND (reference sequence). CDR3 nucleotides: TGTGCCAGTAGTATAGGCCGGAGTAGTGGCACAGATACGCAGTATTTT. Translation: CASSIGRSSGTDTQYF.

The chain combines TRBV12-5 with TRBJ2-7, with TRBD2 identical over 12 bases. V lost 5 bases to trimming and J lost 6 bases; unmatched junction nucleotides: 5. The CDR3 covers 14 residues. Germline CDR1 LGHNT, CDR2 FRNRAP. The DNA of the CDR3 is TGTGCTAGTGGTCCCCTAGCGGGGGGGTGCGAGCAGTACTTC. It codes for CASGPLAGGCEQYF.

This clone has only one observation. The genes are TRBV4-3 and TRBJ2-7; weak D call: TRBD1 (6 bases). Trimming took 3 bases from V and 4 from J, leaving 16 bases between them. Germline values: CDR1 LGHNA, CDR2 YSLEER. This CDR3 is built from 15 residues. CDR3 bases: TGCGCCAGCAGCCATCGCCCGGCAGGGGCGTACGAGCAGTACTTC. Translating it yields CASSHRPAGAYEQYF.

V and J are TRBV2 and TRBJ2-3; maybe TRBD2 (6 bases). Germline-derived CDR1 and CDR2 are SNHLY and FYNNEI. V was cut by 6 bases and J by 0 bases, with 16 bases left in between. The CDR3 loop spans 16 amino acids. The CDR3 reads CASSIGAGPSTDTQYF. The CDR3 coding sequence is TGTGCCAGCAGCATCGGGGCGGGACCGAGCACAGATACGCAGTATTTT.

For the CDR3, the DNA is TGTGCCAGCAGTTTTCGGACAGGCCTTGAGGTTGAGCAGTTCTTC. It encodes CASSFRTGLEVEQFF. The chain joins TRBV28 to TRBJ2-1, with TRBD1 matching 7 bases. The trim removed 3 bases at V and 9 bases at J, leaving 11 bases unmatched. This CDR3 spans 15 amino acids. Per germline, CDR1 MDHEN and CDR2 SYDVKM.

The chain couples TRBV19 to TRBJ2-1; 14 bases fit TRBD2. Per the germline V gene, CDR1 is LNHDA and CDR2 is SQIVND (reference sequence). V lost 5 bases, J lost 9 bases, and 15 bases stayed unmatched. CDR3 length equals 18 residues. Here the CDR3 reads CASSPGETSGRAKGEQFF. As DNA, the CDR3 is TGTGCCAGTAGTCCCGGAGAGACTAGCGGGAGGGCCAAGGGTGAGCAGTTCTTC.

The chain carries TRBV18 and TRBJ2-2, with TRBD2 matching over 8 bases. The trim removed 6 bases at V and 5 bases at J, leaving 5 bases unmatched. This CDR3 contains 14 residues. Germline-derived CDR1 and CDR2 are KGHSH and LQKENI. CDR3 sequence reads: CASSTGGRTGELFF. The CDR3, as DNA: TGTGCCAGCTCGACGGGAGGGAGGACCGGGGAGCTGTTTTTT.

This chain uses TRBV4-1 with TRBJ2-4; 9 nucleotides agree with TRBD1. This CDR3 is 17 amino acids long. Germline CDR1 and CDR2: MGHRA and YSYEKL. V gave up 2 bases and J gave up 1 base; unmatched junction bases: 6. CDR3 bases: TGCGCCAGCAGCCAAACACAGGGGGCAGGGGCCAAAAACATTCAGTACTTC. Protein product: CASSQTQGAGAKNIQYF.

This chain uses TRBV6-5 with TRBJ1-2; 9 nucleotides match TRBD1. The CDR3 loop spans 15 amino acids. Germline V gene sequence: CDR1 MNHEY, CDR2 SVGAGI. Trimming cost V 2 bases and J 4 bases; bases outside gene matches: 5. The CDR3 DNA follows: TGTGCCAGCAGTTACGGTGGGACAGGGTCCTATGGCTACACCTTC. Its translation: CASSYGGTGSYGYTF.

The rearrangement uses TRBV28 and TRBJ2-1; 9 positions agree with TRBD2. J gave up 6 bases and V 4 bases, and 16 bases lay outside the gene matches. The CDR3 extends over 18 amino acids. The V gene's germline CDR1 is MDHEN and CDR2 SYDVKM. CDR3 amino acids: CASSSLDFGVAGANEQFF. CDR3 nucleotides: TGTGCCAGCAGTTCATTGGACTTTGGAGTAGCGGGAGCCAATGAGCAGTTCTTC.

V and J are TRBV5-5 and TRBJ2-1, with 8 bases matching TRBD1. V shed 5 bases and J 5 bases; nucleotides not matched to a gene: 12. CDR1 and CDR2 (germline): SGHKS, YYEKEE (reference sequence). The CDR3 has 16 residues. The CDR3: CASRPQGAGWNNEQFF. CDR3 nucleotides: TGTGCCAGCAGGCCCCAGGGGGCAGGGTGGAACAATGAGCAGTTCTTC.

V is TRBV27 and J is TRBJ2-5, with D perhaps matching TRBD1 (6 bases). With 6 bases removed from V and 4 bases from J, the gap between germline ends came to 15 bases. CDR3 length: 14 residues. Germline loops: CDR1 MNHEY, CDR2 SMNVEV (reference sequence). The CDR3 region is CASRQHRVGETQYF. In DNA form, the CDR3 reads TGTGCCAGCAGGCAACACAGGGTTGGAGAGACCCAGTACTTC.

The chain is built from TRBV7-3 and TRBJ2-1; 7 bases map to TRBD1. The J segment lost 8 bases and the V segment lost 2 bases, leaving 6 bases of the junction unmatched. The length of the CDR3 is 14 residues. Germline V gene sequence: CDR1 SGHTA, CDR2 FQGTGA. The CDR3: CASSLDRDPDEQFF. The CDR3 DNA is TGTGCCAGCAGCTTAGACAGGGATCCCGATGAGCAGTTCTTC.

The CDR3 sequence: CASRGNRGRGETQYF. The CDR3 DNA follows: TGTGCCAGCAGGGGGAACAGGGGGCGCGGGGAGACCCAGTACTTC. The chain uses TRBV28 and TRBJ2-5; 9 bases map to TRBD1. Germline V lookup: CDR1 MDHEN, CDR2 SYDVKM. The length of the CDR3 is 15 residues. J gave up 5 bases and V 6 bases, and 10 bases lay outside the gene matches.

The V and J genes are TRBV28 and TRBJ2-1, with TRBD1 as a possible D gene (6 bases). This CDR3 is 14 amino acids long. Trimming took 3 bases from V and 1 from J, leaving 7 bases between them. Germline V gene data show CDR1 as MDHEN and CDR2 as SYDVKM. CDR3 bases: TGTGCCAGCAGTTTCCAGGGGTCCTACAATGAGCAGTTCTTC. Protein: CASSFQGSYNEQFF. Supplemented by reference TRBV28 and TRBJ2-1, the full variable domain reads DVKVTQSSRYLVKRTGEKVFLECVQDMDHENMFWYRQDPGLGLRLIYFSYDVKMKEKGDIPEGYSVSREKKERFSLILESASTNQTSMYLCASSFQGSYNEQFFGPGTRLTVL.

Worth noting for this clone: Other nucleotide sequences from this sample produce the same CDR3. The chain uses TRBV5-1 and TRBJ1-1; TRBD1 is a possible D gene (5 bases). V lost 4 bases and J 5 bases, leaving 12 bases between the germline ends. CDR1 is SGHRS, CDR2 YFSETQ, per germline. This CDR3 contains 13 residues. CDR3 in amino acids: CASSLGGGTEAFF. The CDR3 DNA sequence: TGCGCCAGCAGCCTGGGCGGGGGGACTGAAGCTTTCTTT. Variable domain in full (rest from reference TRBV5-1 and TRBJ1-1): KAGVTQTPRYLIKTRGQQVTLSCSPISGHRSVSWYQQTPGQGLQFLFEYFSETQRNKGNFPGRFSGRQFSNSRSEMNVSTLELGDSALYLCASSLGGGTEAFFGQGTRLTVV.

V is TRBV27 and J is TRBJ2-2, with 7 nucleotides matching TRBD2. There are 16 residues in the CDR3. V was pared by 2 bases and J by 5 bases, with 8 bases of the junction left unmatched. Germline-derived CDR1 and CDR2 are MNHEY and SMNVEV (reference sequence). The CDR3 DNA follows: TGTGCCAGCAGTTTACTCGGGACTACATCGACCGGGGAGCTGTTTTTT. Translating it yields CASSLLGTTSTGELFF.

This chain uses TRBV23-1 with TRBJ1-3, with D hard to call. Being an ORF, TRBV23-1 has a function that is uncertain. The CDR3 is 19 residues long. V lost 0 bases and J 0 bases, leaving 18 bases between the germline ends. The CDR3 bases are TGCGCCAGCAGTCAATCCCGCGGCGTACTGTCGGACTCTGGAAACACCATATATTTT. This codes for CASSQSRGVLSDSGNTIYF.

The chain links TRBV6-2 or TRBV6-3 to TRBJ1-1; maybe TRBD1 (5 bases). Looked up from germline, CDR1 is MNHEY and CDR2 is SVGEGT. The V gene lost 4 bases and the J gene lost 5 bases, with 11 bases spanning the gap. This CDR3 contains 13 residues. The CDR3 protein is CASSSQGGTEAFF. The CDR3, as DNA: TGTGCCAGCAGTTCCCAGGGTGGAACTGAAGCTTTCTTT.

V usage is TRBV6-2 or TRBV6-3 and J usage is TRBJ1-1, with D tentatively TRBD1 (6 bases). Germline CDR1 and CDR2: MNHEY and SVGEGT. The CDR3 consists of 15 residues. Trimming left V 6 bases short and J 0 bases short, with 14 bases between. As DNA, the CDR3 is TGTGCCAGCAGCGCTCAAGAGGGGGTGAACACTGAAGCTTTCTTT. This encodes CASSAQEGVNTEAFF.

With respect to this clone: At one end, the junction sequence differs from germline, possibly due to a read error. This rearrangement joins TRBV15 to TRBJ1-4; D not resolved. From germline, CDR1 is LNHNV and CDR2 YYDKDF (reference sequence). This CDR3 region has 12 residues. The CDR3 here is CATSSDPIGLLF. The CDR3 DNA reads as TGTGCCACCAGCAGCGACCCGATCGGACTGCTTTTT.

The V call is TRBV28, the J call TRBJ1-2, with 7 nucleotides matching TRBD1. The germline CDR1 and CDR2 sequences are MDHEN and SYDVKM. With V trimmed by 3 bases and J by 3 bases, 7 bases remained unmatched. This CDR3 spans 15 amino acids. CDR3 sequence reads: CASSFMRDRDYGYTF. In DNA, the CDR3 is TGTGCCAGCAGTTTTATGAGGGACAGAGACTATGGCTACACCTTC.

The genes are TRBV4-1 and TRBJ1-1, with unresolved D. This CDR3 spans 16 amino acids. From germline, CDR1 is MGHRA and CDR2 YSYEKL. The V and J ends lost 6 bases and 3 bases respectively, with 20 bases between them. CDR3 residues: CASRTTQRNGDTEAFF. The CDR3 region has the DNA TGCGCCAGCAGAACCACCCAGAGAAATGGAGACACTGAAGCTTTCTTT.

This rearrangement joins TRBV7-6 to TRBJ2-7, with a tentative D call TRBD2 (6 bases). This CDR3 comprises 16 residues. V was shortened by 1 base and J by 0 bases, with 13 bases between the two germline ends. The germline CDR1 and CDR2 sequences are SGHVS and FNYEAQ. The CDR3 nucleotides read TGTGCCAGCAGCTTAGGAACAGGCGGGATCTCCTACGAGCAGTACTTC. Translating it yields CASSLGTGGISYEQYF.

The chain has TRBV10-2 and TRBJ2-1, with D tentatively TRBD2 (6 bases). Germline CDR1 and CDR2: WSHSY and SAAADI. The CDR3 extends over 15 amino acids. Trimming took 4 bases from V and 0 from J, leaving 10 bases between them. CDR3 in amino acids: CASSAGGSSYNEQFF. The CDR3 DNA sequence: TGCGCCAGCAGTGCTGGGGGGAGCTCCTACAATGAGCAGTTCTTC.

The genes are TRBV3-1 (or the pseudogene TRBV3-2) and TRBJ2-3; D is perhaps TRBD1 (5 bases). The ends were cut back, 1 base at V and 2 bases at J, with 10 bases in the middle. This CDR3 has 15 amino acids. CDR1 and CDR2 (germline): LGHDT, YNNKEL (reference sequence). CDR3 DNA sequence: TGTGCCAGCAGCCAAGTTCGGACACCCACAGATACGCAGTATTTT. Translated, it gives CASSQVRTPTDTQYF.

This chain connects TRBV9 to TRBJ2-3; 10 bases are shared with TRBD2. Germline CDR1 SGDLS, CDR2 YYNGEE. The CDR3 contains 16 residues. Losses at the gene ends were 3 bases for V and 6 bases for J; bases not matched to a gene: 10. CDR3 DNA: TGTGCCAGCAGCGCCAAACTAGCGGGAATACAGGATACGCAGTATTTT. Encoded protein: CASSAKLAGIQDTQYF.

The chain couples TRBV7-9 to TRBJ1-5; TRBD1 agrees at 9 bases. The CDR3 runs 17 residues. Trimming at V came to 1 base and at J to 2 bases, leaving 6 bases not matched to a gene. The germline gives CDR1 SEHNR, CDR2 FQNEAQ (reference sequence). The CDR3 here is CASSLGRTGEGNQPQHF. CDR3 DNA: TGTGCCAGCAGCTTAGGAAGGACAGGGGAGGGCAATCAGCCCCAGCATTTT.